This passage covers 25 T cell receptor beta chains from one sample sequenced in a study of shared clonotypes between healthy human individuals. Sequencing was performed with immunoSEQ multiplex PCR; in TCRdb, only in-frame clones are kept and a portion is missing. The sample records 2 million to 2.5 million clones, nearly 97% being singletons. Source material: naive CD4+ T cells sorted from blood. Subset in this sample: CD45RA+ positively selected. The receptors here all came from a man between 18 and 35 years old in good health.

The chain uses TRBV6-5 and TRBJ2-7; 9 bases map to TRBD2. V was pared by 6 bases and J by 2 bases, with 5 bases of the junction left unmatched. The CDR3 contains 14 residues. Germline CDR1 reads MNHEY; CDR2 reads SVGAGI. The DNA of the CDR3 is TGTGCCAGCAGAAGGGGCGGGGGGGCCTACGAGCAGTACTTC. Translating gives CASRRGGGAYEQYF.

V usage is TRBV9 and J usage is TRBJ2-3; 8 bases map to TRBD2. V lost 3 bases, J lost 5 bases, and 14 bases stayed unmatched. Germline values: CDR1 SGDLS, CDR2 YYNGEE. The CDR3 loop spans 17 amino acids. Here the CDR3 DNA reads TGTGCCAGCAGCGCCCTACTAGCGGAAGAGGGGCTAGATACGCAGTATTTT. The encoded protein is CASSALLAEEGLDTQYF.

V usage is TRBV10-3 and J usage is TRBJ1-1, with D possibly TRBD1 on 5 matching bases. Germline values: CDR1 ENHRY, CDR2 SYGVKD. This CDR3 has 15 residues. V was cut by 5 bases and J by 0 bases, with 13 bases left in between. This chain's CDR3 is CAISFTGAMNTEAFF. The CDR3 DNA follows: TGTGCCATCAGTTTCACCGGGGCTATGAACACTGAAGCTTTCTTT.

This clone was observed once. V gene TRBV10-2 combines with J gene TRBJ2-3, with a weak D call TRBD1 (6 bases). The ends were cut back, 10 bases at V and 1 base at J, with 24 bases in the middle. The CDR3 extends over 17 amino acids. The germline CDR1 and CDR2 sequences are WSHSY and SAAADI. CDR3 nucleotide sequence: TGCGCCACCCCATCGGGAAGGGGGAAAGGTTGCACAGATACGCAGTATTTT. It translates to CATPSGRGKGCTDTQYF.

This clone appeared a single time. This sequence joins TRBV9 and TRBJ2-3; tentatively, D is TRBD1 (6 bases). This CDR3 has 15 residues. Germline V gene sequence: CDR1 SGDLS, CDR2 YYNGEE. V lost 2 bases and J 1 base, leaving 11 bases between the germline ends. The CDR3 coding sequence is TGTGCCAGCAGCGTTCAGGGGCTGGGCACAGATACGCAGTATTTT. It codes for CASSVQGLGTDTQYF.

Concerning this clone: The same CDR3 arises from other DNA sequences in this sample as well. V gene TRBV18 combines with J gene TRBJ1-5; no clear D gene. Germline V lookup: CDR1 KGHSH, CDR2 LQKENI. V lost 2 bases and J 2 bases, leaving 4 bases between the germline ends. CDR3 length: 13 residues. The CDR3 spells CASSPGGNQPQHF. CDR3 nucleotide sequence: TGTGCCAGCTCACCAGGCGGCAATCAGCCCCAGCATTTT.

The rearrangement uses TRBV30 and TRBJ2-5, with D tentatively TRBD1 (6 bases). The CDR3 has 12 residues. In germline, CDR1 is GTSNPN, CDR2 SVGIG (reference sequence). Trimming stripped 4 bases from V and 5 bases from J, with 11 bases between. The CDR3 protein is CAWTGDGETQYF. For the CDR3, the DNA is TGTGCCTGGACAGGGGATGGGGAGACCCAGTACTTC.

This rearrangement joins TRBV7-9 to TRBJ2-3; D might be TRBD1 (5 bases). This CDR3 is built from 16 residues. From germline, CDR1 is SEHNR and CDR2 FQNEAQ (reference sequence). Trimming removed 3 bases from V and 1 base from J, with 14 bases in between. In DNA, the CDR3 is TGTGCCAGCAGCTTTCGGACAAACCGCGGCACAGATACGCAGTATTTT. This gives the protein CASSFRTNRGTDTQYF.

The chain combines TRBV6-1 with TRBJ2-7; D is possibly TRBD1 or TRBD2 (6 bases each). V was cut by 5 bases and J by 1 base, with 18 bases left in between. CDR1 and CDR2 (germline): MNHNS, SASEGT. This CDR3 contains 16 residues. CDR3 loop: CASSQGGLRTSYEQYF. CDR3 in DNA: TGTGCCAGCAGTCAAGGGGGGCTACGGACGTCCTACGAGCAGTACTTC.

Turning to this clone: The sample holds other DNA sequences that translate to the same CDR3. The chain has TRBV20-1 and TRBJ1-1, with D perhaps TRBD1 (6 bases). CDR1 DFQATT and CDR2 SNEGSKA come from the germline V gene (reference sequence). Trimming stripped 6 bases from V and 6 bases from J, with 11 bases between. This CDR3 is built from 11 residues. The CDR3 is CSAQQGPEAFF. The CDR3 DNA is TGCAGTGCCCAACAGGGACCTGAAGCTTTCTTT.

V usage is TRBV11-2 and J usage is TRBJ1-1; no clear D gene. The CDR3 is 14 amino acids. V lost 2 bases, J lost 5 bases, and 12 bases lay in between. The germline V gene encodes CDR1 SGHAT and CDR2 FQNNGV. The CDR3 sequence is CASSLNNERTEAFF. CDR3 sequence (DNA): TGTGCCAGCAGCTTAAACAACGAGAGGACTGAAGCTTTCTTT.

The gene calls are TRBV7-9 and TRBJ1-2; no reliable D call. Trimming took off 6 bases at V and 10 bases at J, with 21 bases between the two ends. Germline values: CDR1 SEHNR, CDR2 FQNEAQ (reference sequence). This CDR3 contains 14 residues. The CDR3 sequence: CASRPAAELGSYTF. CDR3 DNA sequence: TGTGCCAGCAGACCGGCAGCTGAGCTGGGCTCCTACACCTTC.

This sequence joins TRBV6-5 and TRBJ1-5; no definite D call. CDR1 is MNHEY and CDR2 is SVGAGI in the germline V gene. Trimming took off 8 bases at V and 4 bases at J, with 15 bases between the two ends. CDR3 length equals 14 residues. Here the CDR3 reads CASSAGWGNQPQHF. CDR3 bases: TGTGCCAGCTCGGCCGGGTGGGGAAATCAGCCCCAGCATTTT.

The chain employs TRBV5-3 and TRBJ2-7, with TRBD1 matching over 7 bases. TRBV5-3 is known as an ORF, though its function is uncertain. With 0 bases clipped from V and 7 bases from J, the junction kept 7 bases outside the gene matches. This CDR3 spans 14 amino acids. In DNA, the CDR3 is TGTGCCAGAAGCTTGGGAGAGGGGGCGAAAGAGCAGTACTTC. This translates into CARSLGEGAKEQYF.

J is TRBJ2-3 and V is TRBV5-6, with D maybe TRBD1 (5 bases). V was clipped by 0 bases and J by 1 base, with 6 bases between them. This CDR3 is 14 amino acids long. Germline values: CDR1 SGHDT, CDR2 YYEEEE. CDR3 nucleotides: TGTGCCAGCAGCTTGGGCAGGGGCACAGATACGCAGTATTTT. It encodes CASSLGRGTDTQYF.

Only one count was recorded for this clone. V is TRBV6-1 and J is TRBJ2-5; weak D call: TRBD2 (5 bases). Germline V CDR1 and CDR2: MNHNS, SASEGT. V was clipped by 10 bases and J by 3 bases, with 15 bases between them. CDR3 length: 13 residues. The CDR3 loop is CATYLAIEETQYF. CDR3 coding DNA: TGTGCCACGTACCTAGCCATAGAAGAGACCCAGTACTTC.

The J gene is TRBJ1-4, the V gene TRBV30; 9 bases are shared with TRBD1. Germline V gives CDR1 GTSNPN, CDR2 SVGIG (reference sequence). The J segment lost 8 bases and the V segment lost 8 bases, leaving 9 bases of the junction unmatched. This CDR3 has 13 amino acids. CDR3: CAGSGTGKEKLFF. Written as DNA, the CDR3 is TGTGCCGGATCCGGGACAGGGAAGGAAAAACTGTTTTTT.

This clone has a single count. The genes are TRBV28 and TRBJ1-6; 7 bases agree with TRBD1. The CDR3 is 14 amino acids. The ends lost 11 bases at V and 2 bases at J; junction bases unmatched: 6. Germline V gives CDR1 MDHEN, CDR2 SYDVKM. The CDR3 DNA reads as TGTGCCGGGGGACAGCGACCCTATAATTCACCCCTCCACTTT. Translation gives CAGGQRPYNSPLHF.

V gene TRBV5-6 combines with J gene TRBJ2-5; the D is unclear. V was pared by 1 base and J by 5 bases, with 9 bases between. CDR1 and CDR2 from the germline V gene are SGHDT and YYEEEE. This CDR3 is 13 amino acids long. Written as DNA, the CDR3 is TGTGCCAGCAGCTTGAGTTTGGGCGAGACCCAGTACTTC. Protein product: CASSLSLGETQYF.

A single count supports this clone. Distinct nucleotide sequences in the sample also encode this CDR3. The chain combines TRBV28 with TRBJ2-7, with a tentative D call TRBD1 (5 bases). Germline CDR1 reads MDHEN; CDR2 reads SYDVKM. This CDR3 spans 13 amino acids. Trimming took off 2 bases at V and 3 bases at J, with 8 bases between the two ends. The CDR3 loop reads CASSLRQLYEQYF. For the CDR3, the DNA is TGTGCCAGCAGTTTACGACAGCTCTACGAGCAGTACTTC.

The chain links TRBV9 to TRBJ1-1; a possible D gene is TRBD1 (6 bases). The CDR3 totals 13 residues. CDR1 and CDR2 (germline): SGDLS, YYNGEE. V lost 4 bases and J lost 4, with 11 bases in between. DNA of the CDR3: TGTGCCAGCAGCCCCGGACAGCCCACTGAAGCTTTCTTT. Amino acids: CASSPGQPTEAFF.

The CDR3 coding sequence is TGTGCCAGCTCTTCAATACAGGGAACCGCTGAAGCTTTCTTT. Translating gives CASSSIQGTAEAFF. V gene TRBV18 combines with J gene TRBJ1-1, with a tentative D call TRBD1 (6 bases). Trimming took 6 bases from V and 6 from J, leaving 17 bases between them. This CDR3 has 14 residues. Germline assignment: CDR1 KGHSH and CDR2 LQKENI.

CDR3: CASSQDTGTGYSGANVLTF. In DNA, the CDR3 is TGCGCCAGCAGCCAAGATACCGGGACAGGGTACTCTGGGGCCAACGTCCTGACTTTC. The chain joins TRBV4-3 to TRBJ2-6; 9 bases map to TRBD1. Unmatched junction bases numbered 6, after V lost 0 bases and J lost 0 bases. The CDR3 length is 19 residues. Germline CDR1 LGHNA, CDR2 YSLEER.

The chain links TRBV5-1 to TRBJ2-3, with D unclear. Per the germline V gene, CDR1 is SGHRS and CDR2 is YFSETQ. The V end lost 4 bases, the J end lost 1 base, and 13 bases lay between the germline ends. This CDR3 has 15 residues. CDR3 nucleotide sequence: TGCGCCAGCAGCCTCGGGTTGACGGGCACAGATACGCAGTATTTT. Protein: CASSLGLTGTDTQYF.

The chain is built from TRBV2 and TRBJ1-5; D gene ambiguous. This CDR3 contains 13 residues. CDR1 is SNHLY and CDR2 is FYNNEI in the germline V gene. Trimming shortened V by 3 bases and J by 4 bases, and 7 bases separated the two germline ends. The CDR3 DNA reads as TGTGCCAGCAGTGATGCTAGGAATCAGCCCCAGCATTTT. Translation gives CASSDARNQPQHF. Complete variable domain (other parts from reference TRBV2 and TRBJ1-5): EPEVTQTPSHQVTQMGQEVILRCVPISNHLYFYWYRQILGQKVEFLVSFYNNEISEKSEIFDDQFSVERPDGSNFTLKIRSTKLEDSAMYFCASSDARNQPQHFGDGTRLSIL.